These T cell receptor beta chains were read from a single sample in a study of HIV-infected patients and healthy controls. MiXCR, applied by TCRdb to the 5' RACE reads, yields one record per CDR3 protein. The sample carries under 70,000 distinct CDR3 sequences, 15% to 20% recorded once. The sample consisted of CD4+ T cells from blood. These receptors were obtained from a human donor in good health. The CDR3 runs from the conserved cysteine through the conserved F or W. The D gene is left open where the match is weak. A clone size is listed for some rows: how often the clone was seen (once, few, many), or a class if it is expanded.

d_call: .; clone_size: many; v_call: TRBV2; j_call: TRBJ1-2; cdr3_nt: TGTGCCAGCAGTACTCAAGCTAACTATGGCTACACCTTC; cdr3_aa: CASSTQANYGYTF
d_call: .; clone_size: .; v_call: TRBV30; j_call: TRBJ2-5; cdr3_nt: TGTGCCTGGAGTGTAAGTCGTAATCTAGAGACCCAGTACTTC; cdr3_aa: CAWSVSRNLETQYF
d_call: .; clone_size: many; v_call: TRBV7-6; j_call: TRBJ1-2; cdr3_nt: TGTGCCAGCAGCTTAGACGGCAGAAAGGATGGCTACACCTTC; cdr3_aa: CASSLDGRKDGYTF
d_call: TRBD1; clone_size: few; v_call: TRBV30; j_call: TRBJ1-4; cdr3_nt: TGTGCCTGGAGCAGGGGGGCCGCCCTCAGTACTGAAAAACTGTTTTTT; cdr3_aa: CAWSRGAALSTEKLFF
d_call: TRBD1; clone_size: many; v_call: TRBV12-3/TRBV12-4; j_call: TRBJ2-3; cdr3_nt: TGTGCCAGCAGCCGGGACAGGGGGCATCCCTATACGCAGTATTTT; cdr3_aa: CASSRDRGHPYTQYF
d_call: .; clone_size: few; v_call: TRBV7-9; j_call: TRBJ1-1; cdr3_nt: TGTGCCAGCTTTCAGGGAAGGGGTAACACTGAAGCTTTCTTT; cdr3_aa: CASFQGRGNTEAFF
d_call: .; clone_size: .; v_call: TRBV6-5; j_call: TRBJ2-4; cdr3_nt: TGTGCCAGCAGTTACGGGCTAGCCAAAAACATTCAGTACTTC; cdr3_aa: CASSYGLAKNIQYF
d_call: .; clone_size: .; v_call: TRBV19; j_call: TRBJ1-4; cdr3_nt: TGTGCCAGTAGTATGGGGGCGGCAGCCGAAAAACTGTTTTTT; cdr3_aa: CASSMGAAAEKLFF
d_call: .; clone_size: few; v_call: TRBV20-1; j_call: TRBJ2-4; cdr3_nt: TGCAGTGCTAGTAAGATGGGGAAAAACATTCAGTACTTC; cdr3_aa: CSASKMGKNIQYF
d_call: .; clone_size: many; v_call: TRBV7-9; j_call: TRBJ2-5; cdr3_nt: TGTGCCAGCAGCCCCCTGGTACTTTCAGGGACCCAGTACTTC; cdr3_aa: CASSPLVLSGTQYF
d_call: TRBD1; clone_size: few; v_call: TRBV7-2; j_call: TRBJ2-5; cdr3_nt: TGTGCCAGCAGCCGGGGACAGCTGGAGACCCAGTACTTC; cdr3_aa: CASSRGQLETQYF
d_call: .; clone_size: many; v_call: TRBV7-8; j_call: TRBJ2-6; cdr3_nt: TGTGCCACAAAGTTAACCCGGGACATGAACGTCCGGGCCAACGTCCTGACTTTC; cdr3_aa: CATKLTRDMNVRANVLTF
d_call: .; clone_size: .; v_call: TRBV9; j_call: TRBJ2-1; cdr3_nt: TGTGCCAGCAGCGGTGAGGCATGGGGCTACAATGAGCAGTTCTTC; cdr3_aa: CASSGEAWGYNEQFF
d_call: TRBD1; clone_size: once; v_call: TRBV6-5; j_call: TRBJ1-1; cdr3_nt: TGTGCCAGCAGTAAGGGACAGGGACGGACTGAAGCTTTCTTT; cdr3_aa: CASSKGQGRTEAFF
d_call: .; clone_size: .; v_call: TRBV18; j_call: TRBJ2-5; cdr3_nt: TGTGCCAGCTCACCAATAACGGGCTTCTCAGAGACCCAGTACTTC; cdr3_aa: CASSPITGFSETQYF
d_call: .; clone_size: .; v_call: TRBV29-1; j_call: TRBJ1-1; cdr3_nt: TGCAGCTCGCGAGCAGGTCCCGAGGAAGCTTTCTTT; cdr3_aa: CSSRAGPEEAFF
d_call: .; clone_size: .; v_call: TRBV12-5; j_call: TRBJ1-5; cdr3_nt: TGTGCTAGTGGTTTCCGAAATCAGCCCCAGCATTTT; cdr3_aa: CASGFRNQPQHF
d_call: .; clone_size: once; v_call: TRBV9; j_call: TRBJ1-1; cdr3_nt: TGTGCCAGCAGCGTAGGGGGGGCGCGGGTGAACACTGAAGCTTTCTTT; cdr3_aa: CASSVGGARVNTEAFF
d_call: .; clone_size: many; v_call: TRBV20-1; j_call: TRBJ1-2; cdr3_nt: TGCAGTGCCCCCCTCCAGGGACCTTATGGCTACACCTTC; cdr3_aa: CSAPLQGPYGYTF
d_call: .; clone_size: many; v_call: TRBV20-1; j_call: TRBJ1-2; cdr3_nt: TGCAGTGCTAGAGGGATTGACTATGGCTACACCTTC; cdr3_aa: CSARGIDYGYTF
d_call: .; clone_size: .; v_call: TRBV29-1; j_call: TRBJ2-1; cdr3_nt: TGCAGCGTTGAACCAGACTACAATGAGCAGTTCTTC; cdr3_aa: CSVEPDYNEQFF
d_call: TRBD1; clone_size: many; v_call: TRBV25-1; j_call: TRBJ1-1; cdr3_nt: TGTGCCAGCAGTGGAGACAGGGGGAACACTGAAGCTTTCTTT; cdr3_aa: CASSGDRGNTEAFF
d_call: .; clone_size: many; v_call: TRBV18; j_call: TRBJ2-5; cdr3_nt: TGTGCCAGCTCACCTCGGGACACCTCTCTGGAGACCCAGTACTTC; cdr3_aa: CASSPRDTSLETQYF
d_call: TRBD1; clone_size: few; v_call: TRBV5-4; j_call: TRBJ2-5; cdr3_nt: TGTGCCAGCAGCTTATTAACAGGGGCACACGAGACCCAGTACTTC; cdr3_aa: CASSLLTGAHETQYF